Below, one T cell receptor (beta chain) is given with its context. This sample was included in a study of CD8 T cells in ankylosing spondylitis. Using quantitative 5'-RACE with molecular barcodes, the authors made TCR beta libraries. TCRdb fed the 5' RACE reads into MiXCR, producing one record per CDR3 protein. The sample records about 160,000 distinct CDR3 sequences, approximately 10% being singletons. The CDR3 has 14 amino acids. V was trimmed by 4 bases and J by 6 bases, leaving 15 bases between them. The sequence came from a female donor with ankylosing spondylitis or in good health (not recorded which). Sequenced sample: blood, either unsorted or a sorted T cell fraction (not recorded which). This rearrangement joins TRBV12-3 or TRBV12-4 to TRBJ2-5, with D possibly TRBD2 on 6 matching bases. The chain's CDR3 is CASSSSGVGKTQYF. The CDR3 DNA sequence: TGTGCCAGCAGTTCCTCGGGGGTGGGGAAGACCCAGTACTTC.